Below, 29 T cell receptor beta chains from the same sample are listed, as sequenced in a study of blood T cells in healthy people across ages. A J-beta primer mix and a sample-barcoded 5' primer were used in a second PCR of about 7 to 12 cycles. TCRdb re-called the 5' RACE reads through MiXCR, storing one row per CDR3 protein. The data show 550,000 to 600,000 distinct CDR3 sequences, less than 60% seen once. Source material: blood. All receptors derive from a man older than 75 in good health.

The chain has TRBV15 and TRBJ2-5; tentatively, D is TRBD2 (5 bases). The J call is uncertain, as TRBJ2-7 better fits the DNA end. Germline assignment: CDR1 LNHNV and CDR2 YYDKDF (reference sequence). CDR3 size: 14 residues. The CDR3 DNA reads TGTGCCACCAGCCGGGGTGGGAGAGGGTACGAGCAGTACTTC. This encodes CATSRGGRGYEQYF.

This clonotype was found many times. The chain combines TRBV5-1 with TRBJ2-1, with 7 positions matching TRBD1. The CDR3 sequence is 15 residues long. From germline, CDR1 is SGHRS and CDR2 YFSETQ. V lost 2 bases, J lost 10 bases, and 12 bases stayed unmatched. CDR3: CASSLGGAGAGEQFF. The CDR3 DNA reads TGCGCCAGCAGCTTAGGGGGCGCCGGCGCAGGGGAGCAGTTCTTC.

This clonotype was observed a few times. The rearrangement joins TRBV4-2 to TRBJ2-7; D is perhaps TRBD1 (6 bases). Germline-derived CDR1 and CDR2 are LGHNA and YNFKEQ. CDR3 length: 14 amino acids. V was cut by 0 bases and J by 3 bases, with 9 bases left in between. The CDR3 DNA is TGTGCCAGCAGCCAAGATTTCAGGGGCTACGAGCAGTACTTC. Protein: CASSQDFRGYEQYF.

The gene calls are TRBV5-1 and TRBJ2-5; D ambiguous. This CDR3 spans 12 amino acids. Per germline, CDR1 SGHRS and CDR2 YFSETQ. Trimming shortened V by 5 bases and J by 0 bases, and 5 bases separated the two germline ends. In DNA form, the CDR3 reads TGCGCCAGCAGACCGGACCAAGAGACCCAGTACTTC. Protein product: CASRPDQETQYF.

The chain uses TRBV12-3 or TRBV12-4 and TRBJ2-1; no firm D call. V shed 5 bases and J shed 5 bases, with 10 bases lying between them. The CDR3 runs 13 residues. The CDR3 DNA sequence: TGTGCCAGCAGTACCTATTCCGACAATGAGCAGTTCTTC. Its protein product is CASSTYSDNEQFF.

This clonotype was seen at least ten times. This chain links TRBV6-5 with TRBJ2-7; D gene unclear. The germline V gene has CDR1 MNHEY and CDR2 SVGAGI. V lost 2 bases, J lost 4 bases, and 15 bases lay in between. The CDR3 has 15 residues. The CDR3 loop is CASSYAKGLPYEQYF. The CDR3 coding sequence is TGTGCCAGCAGTTACGCGAAGGGATTACCTTACGAGCAGTACTTC.

This clonotype has just a few counts. The chain uses TRBV20-1 and TRBJ2-1, with 11 nucleotides matching TRBD1. This CDR3 region has 17 residues. Germline V lookup: CDR1 DFQATT, CDR2 SNEGSKA (reference sequence). V was pared by 6 bases and J by 3 bases, with 13 bases of the junction left unmatched. As DNA, the CDR3 is TGCAGTGCCAAGTCCCGGGACAGGGGGGGGTACTACAATGAGCAGTTCTTC. It yields the protein CSAKSRDRGGYYNEQFF.

In its sample, this clonotype was seen a few times. The junction departs from the called germline gene at one end, perhaps through a read error. This sequence joins TRBV7-2 and TRBJ2-1; either TRBD1 or TRBD2 may supply D (5 bases each). This CDR3 is built from 14 residues. Germline CDR1 is SGHTA and CDR2 is FQGNSA. CDR3 sequence reads: CASSLAGILNEQFF. The CDR3 DNA reads TGTGCCAGCAGCCTAGCAGGGATCCTCAATGAGCAGTTCTTC.

Notes on this clonotype: This may be a read error: a much more frequent sequence differs by one nucleotide. The V call is TRBV20-1, the J call TRBJ2-5, with 7 bases lining up with TRBD1. The end of the DNA aligns better with TRBJ2-7, so the J call may be wrong. The CDR3 length is 13 residues. CDR1 and CDR2 from the germline V gene are DFQATT and SNEGSKA (reference sequence). For the CDR3, the DNA is TGCAGTGCTGCTGGACAGGTTCGGAACGAGCAGTACTTC. Translating it yields CSAAGQVRNEQYF.

The V gene is TRBV4-3, the J gene TRBJ2-3; 9 positions agree with TRBD2. J was trimmed by 4 bases and V by 1 base; bases with no gene match: 9. This CDR3 region has 17 residues. The germline CDR1 and CDR2 sequences are LGHNA and YSLEER. The CDR3 DNA is TGCGCCAGCAGCCAAGCCCCGGCTAGCGGGGTGGCAGATACGCAGTATTTT. It encodes CASSQAPASGVADTQYF.

The chain's CDR3 is CSARDRIIGTSRETQYF. DNA for the CDR3: TGCAGTGCTAGAGATCGCATAATCGGGACTAGCAGAGAGACCCAGTACTTC. The V call is TRBV20-1, the J call TRBJ2-5; TRBD2 aligns across 9 bases. In germline, CDR1 is DFQATT, CDR2 SNEGSKA (reference sequence). After removal of 0 bases from V and 4 bases from J, the junction contained 12 bases not matched to a gene. The CDR3 consists of 17 residues.

J is TRBJ2-7 and V is TRBV5-1; possible D gene TRBD2, 5 bases. The V gene lost 5 bases and the J gene lost 7 bases, with 16 bases spanning the gap. Germline lookup yields CDR1 SGHRS and CDR2 YFSETQ. CDR3 length: 13 amino acids. CDR3 loop: CASRLGRLYEQYF. Here the CDR3 DNA reads TGCGCCAGCAGACTAGGAAGGTTGTATGAGCAGTACTTC.

The rearrangement joins TRBV4-3 to TRBJ2-1; D not certain. The CDR3 sequence is 14 residues long. Germline V gives CDR1 LGHNA, CDR2 YSLEER. The V gene lost 0 bases and the J gene lost 1 base, with 4 bases spanning the gap. The CDR3 here is CASSQELSYNEQFF. CDR3 coding DNA: TGCGCCAGCAGCCAAGAGCTATCCTACAATGAGCAGTTCTTC.

This clonotype has ten or more counts. The gene calls are TRBV7-2 and TRBJ2-3; D tentatively reads TRBD1 or TRBD2 (5 bases each). Germline lookup yields CDR1 SGHTA and CDR2 FQGNSA. This CDR3 has 14 residues. V dropped 4 bases and J dropped 2 bases, with 10 bases sitting between them. The CDR3 loop reads CASSSRGDTDTQYF. The DNA of the CDR3 is TGTGCCAGCAGCTCCCGAGGGGACACAGATACGCAGTATTTT.

The genes are TRBV7-8 and TRBJ2-3, with TRBD1 as a possible D gene (5 bases). This CDR3 spans 16 amino acids. Per germline, CDR1 SGHVS and CDR2 FQNEAQ. V was clipped by 3 bases and J by 6 bases, with 19 bases between them. CDR3 nucleotides: TGTGCCAGCAGCTTGAAGGGGCTGCTAGATATGGATACGCAGTATTTT. Protein product: CASSLKGLLDMDTQYF.

The V call is TRBV6-2 or TRBV6-3, the J call TRBJ2-7; TRBD2 agrees at 10 bases. Germline CDR1 and CDR2: MNHEY and SVGEGT. The V and J ends lost 11 bases and 3 bases, in that order; junction bases with no gene match: 10. This CDR3 has 14 residues. The CDR3 nucleotides read TGTGCCGGCCGCCTGGCTAGCGGGAGCTACGAGCAGTACTTC. Translating gives CAGRLASGSYEQYF.

This clonotype was observed a single time. The chain has TRBV7-9 and TRBJ1-1; D ambiguous. Trimming cost V 5 bases and J 2 bases, with 9 bases left between them. The CDR3 consists of 13 residues. Germline V gives CDR1 SEHNR, CDR2 FQNEAQ (reference sequence). Written as DNA, the CDR3 is TGTGCCAGCAGCCCTCCCTTTAACACTGAAGCTTTCTTT. Encoded protein: CASSPPFNTEAFF.

The chain recombines TRBV20-1 with TRBJ1-1, with D hard to call. The V and J ends lost 3 bases and 3 bases respectively, with 17 bases between them. From germline, CDR1 is DFQATT and CDR2 SNEGSKA (reference sequence). CDR3 length equals 15 residues. The CDR3 nucleotides read TGCAGTGCTAGTGGGAATGCGGGTGGGGACACTGAAGCTTTCTTT. Protein: CSASGNAGGDTEAFF.

This chain connects TRBV9 to TRBJ2-1; perhaps TRBD2 as D (6 bases). The V gene lost 0 bases and the J gene lost 1 base, with 8 bases spanning the gap. In germline, CDR1 is SGDLS, CDR2 YYNGEE. This CDR3 contains 15 residues. This CDR3 is CASSVEEGSYNEQFF. CDR3 sequence (DNA): TGTGCCAGCAGCGTAGAGGAGGGGTCCTACAATGAGCAGTTCTTC.

V usage is TRBV12-3 or TRBV12-4 and J usage is TRBJ2-1; 16 nucleotides match TRBD2. The CDR3 is 14 residues long. V was pared by 6 bases and J by 14 bases, with 7 bases of the junction left unmatched. The CDR3 DNA reads as TGTGCCAGCAGCCCGGGGACTAGCGGGAGGGCCAAGTTCTTC. Protein sequence: CASSPGTSGRAKFF.

The chain carries TRBV27 and TRBJ1-5, with a possible D match to TRBD1 (6 bases). Germline CDR1 is MNHEY and CDR2 is SMNVEV (reference sequence). The CDR3 extends over 15 amino acids. The V end lost 1 base, the J end lost 1 base, and 8 bases lay between the germline ends. The CDR3 is CASSLFRGSNQPQHF. CDR3 nucleotide sequence: TGTGCCAGCAGTTTATTCAGGGGAAGCAATCAGCCCCAGCATTTT.

In regard to this clonotype: A much larger clone sits a single nucleotide away, making a read error possible. The chain uses TRBV11-2 and TRBJ2-1; D uncertain. The CDR3 is 14 amino acids. Looked up from germline, CDR1 is SGHAT and CDR2 is FQNNGV. V lost 5 bases and J 8 bases, leaving 16 bases between the germline ends. CDR3 sequence (DNA): TGTGCCAGCAGCCTTGCAGGATTGGTCGATGAGCAGTTCTTC. It is translated as CASSLAGLVDEQFF.

The rearrangement uses TRBV7-6 and TRBJ1-1; TRBD1 matches at 9 bases. J gave up 11 bases and V 5 bases, and 6 bases lay outside the gene matches. This CDR3 contains 12 residues. Looked up from germline, CDR1 is SGHVS and CDR2 is FNYEAQ. DNA of the CDR3: TGTGCCAGCAGCGCTCGACAGGGGGAGGCTTTCTTT. Translated, it gives CASSARQGEAFF.

This clonotype was observed a handful of times. V gene TRBV5-1 combines with J gene TRBJ2-5; 7 bases map to TRBD2. Losses at the gene ends were 1 base for V and 2 bases for J; bases not matched to a gene: 5. Germline values: CDR1 SGHRS, CDR2 YFSETQ. CDR3 length: 15 amino acids. The CDR3 loop reads CASSLLAEKQETQYF. CDR3 sequence (DNA): TGCGCCAGCAGCTTGCTAGCGGAAAAACAAGAGACCCAGTACTTC.

On this clonotype itself: An end of the junction does not agree with germline; a read error may underlie this. The rearrangement joins TRBV7-2 to TRBJ2-2, with 15 bases identical to TRBD2. CDR1 SGHTA and CDR2 FQGNSA come from the germline V gene. This CDR3 comprises 16 residues. The CDR3 region is CVSSPGLAGGHEELFF. For the CDR3, the DNA is TGTGTCAGCAGCCCCGGACTAGCGGGGGGGCACGAGGAGCTGTTTTTT.

This chain links TRBV29-1 with TRBJ1-2; TRBD1 might be the D (6 bases). V lost 4 bases and J lost 3, with 12 bases in between. This CDR3 has 13 residues. Germline-derived CDR1 and CDR2 are SQVTM and ANQGSEA. The CDR3 DNA sequence: TGCAGCGTTGGGGAAACAGGGTACTATGGCTACACCTTC. This sequence encodes CSVGETGYYGYTF.

The chain combines TRBV7-2 with TRBJ1-2; no clear D gene. V gave up 1 base and J gave up 6 bases, with 12 bases separating them. The CDR3 is made up of 14 amino acids. Germline V gene sequence: CDR1 SGHTA, CDR2 FQGNSA. The CDR3 region is CASSLEYDGNGYTF. CDR3 sequence (DNA): TGTGCCAGCAGCTTAGAGTACGACGGCAATGGCTACACCTTC.

This clonotype was seen only a few times. The chain recombines TRBV7-2 with TRBJ1-2; D is unclear. Trimming cost V 3 bases and J 2 bases, with 7 bases left between them. The CDR3 covers 13 residues. Germline V gene data show CDR1 as SGHTA and CDR2 as FQGNSA. The DNA of the CDR3 is TGTGCCAGCAGCTTCGACATCAACTATGGCTACACCTTC. Residues: CASSFDINYGYTF.

This clonotype was recorded only once. The chain has TRBV28 and TRBJ2-1, with D perhaps being TRBD1 or TRBD2 (5 bases each). The CDR3 consists of 13 residues. Germline V gene data show CDR1 as MDHEN and CDR2 as SYDVKM. Trimming pared 6 bases from V and 5 bases from J, leaving 11 bases between. CDR3 residues: CASREGPNNEQFF. As DNA, the CDR3 is TGTGCCAGCAGAGAGGGACCCAACAATGAGCAGTTCTTC.